Below are 12 T cell receptor beta chains sequenced from a single sample in a study of monozygotic twins with inflammatory bowel disease. TCRdb reanalyzed the 5' RACE reads and collapses them to one entry per CDR3 protein, without DNA. The listing contains about 210,000 distinct CDR3 sequences. Sequencing was carried out using blood. These receptors came from a human donor with ulcerative colitis or Crohn's disease, or a healthy co-twin of an affected twin (not recorded which).

The V and J genes are TRBV7-9 and TRBJ1-1; TCRdb names TRBD1, which stays unverified in the absence of DNA. This CDR3 has 15 residues. Per germline, CDR1 SEHNR and CDR2 FQNEAQ (reference sequence). CDR3 sequence: CASSLETGGNTEAFF.

This sequence joins TRBV29-1 and TRBJ2-3; there is no DNA to check the TCRdb D call of TRBD1. Germline CDR1 reads SQVTM; CDR2 reads ANQGSEA. This CDR3 has 13 residues. The CDR3 loop is CSSPSGRTDTQYF.

The genes are TRBV20-1 and TRBJ1-2; TCRdb lists TRBD1, though no DNA is available to test this call. CDR3 length: 15 residues. The germline gives CDR1 DFQATT, CDR2 SNEGSKA (reference sequence). The CDR3 sequence: CSAPPARGENYGYTF.

The chain employs TRBV19 and TRBJ2-2; TCRdb reports TRBD1, a call that lacks DNA to check it against. The CDR3 has 14 amino acids. Germline V gives CDR1 LNHDA, CDR2 SQIVND (reference sequence). CDR3 loop: CASRPTLNTGELFF.

The rearrangement joins TRBV10-3 to TRBJ1-5. This CDR3 is 12 amino acids long. The germline V gene has CDR1 ENHRY and CDR2 SYGVKD. The CDR3 protein is CAIRGTDQPQHF.

The J gene is TRBJ2-5, the V gene TRBV5-4. The germline V gene encodes CDR1 SGHNT and CDR2 YYREEE (reference sequence). The CDR3 totals 13 residues. Here the CDR3 reads CASSLAGWETQYF. The whole variable domain, remainder taken from reference TRBV5-4 and TRBJ2-5, is ETGVTQSPTHLIKTRGQQVTLRCSSQSGHNTVSWYQQALGQGPQFIFQYYREEENGRGNFPPRFSGLQFPNYSSELNVNALELDDSALYLCASSLAGWETQYFGPGTRLLVL.

The V and J genes are TRBV12-3 or TRBV12-4 and TRBJ2-7; TCRdb's D call, TRBD1, is unchecked because there is no DNA. CDR3 length: 15 amino acids. The CDR3: CASSIGQAPVYEQYF.

V and J are TRBV2 and TRBJ1-5. Per germline, CDR1 SNHLY and CDR2 FYNNEI. This CDR3 comprises 16 residues. CDR3 sequence reads: CASSEADTDRRRPQHF.

The chain carries TRBV5-1 and TRBJ1-4. Germline-derived CDR1 and CDR2 are SGHRS and YFSETQ. There are 15 residues in the CDR3. This chain's CDR3 is CASSLEGTTNEKLFF.

The V and J genes are TRBV6-5 and TRBJ2-3; the D call of TRBD1 rests on TCRdb alone, since no DNA is present to check it. Germline CDR1 and CDR2: MNHEY and SVGAGI. This CDR3 is built from 16 residues. The CDR3 protein is CASRVRGGQSTDTQYF.

V and J are TRBV20-1 and TRBJ1-5; TCRdb calls TRBD1, which cannot be checked without DNA. The CDR3 contains 14 residues. The germline V gene encodes CDR1 DFQATT and CDR2 SNEGSKA (reference sequence). CDR3 in amino acids: CSAKTGGFSQPQHF.

This chain uses TRBV5-1 with TRBJ2-2; TCRdb selects TRBD1, and the lack of DNA leaves this call unchecked. The CDR3 is 15 amino acids. CDR1 and CDR2 from the germline V gene are SGHRS and YFSETQ. This CDR3 reads CASSSGQGRTGELFF.